The T cell receptor beta chain under discussion was sequenced for a study of T cell responses to AZD1222 COVID-19 vaccine. Across the whole study: Pooled samples include second doses given at about 4 or 12 weeks.

Clones were sequenced by immunoSEQ multiplex PCR, and TCRdb holds only the in-frame ones, with some missing. The table includes 95,000 to 110,000 clones, about 90% detected once. Concerning this clone: Its antigen remains unknown.

Between the trimmed V and J ends, which lost 5 bases and 2 bases, there was a span of 15 bases. The CDR3 spans 15 residues. Germline V lookup: CDR1 MNHEY, CDR2 SVGAGI. Study-wide points: Spike-specific TCRs gained breadth and depth after people received two AZD1222 doses.

The chain employs TRBV6-5 and TRBJ1-2; D uncertain. The origin of this receptor is an adult in good health. This specimen was peripheral blood, taken on day 0 of AZD1222 vaccination. DNA of the CDR3: TGTGCCAGCAGTACCTCTTCGACGGGGAACTATGGCTACACCTTC. Its protein is CASSTSSTGNYGYTF.